This T cell receptor beta chain was obtained from a study of T cell repertoires in cytomegalovirus infection. Background on the study: Signatures in public TCR beta sequences pointed to both CMV infection and matching HLA type.

Study-wide findings and caveats: Ex vivo, HLA-C-restricted CMV-specific TCR beta clonotypes prevailed over the rest of the response. CMV carriers with the relevant HLA were identified by cumulative public TCR beta family frequency.

TCRdb processed the reads anew with MiXCR; each CDR3 protein has one entry. The repertoire holds 200,000 to 300,000 distinct CDR3 sequences, with roughly 10% as singletons. Concerning this clonotype itself: Its target is not known.

Sample: PBMCs. This clonotype was sampled from a human donor in good health (CMV status not recorded). Some clones in this sample may be carry-over from other donors' samples.

CDR3 residues: CASSLTGTSGGAGLDEQFF. The CDR3, as DNA: TGTGCCAGCAGCCTCACCGGGACTAGCGGGGGGGCCGGTCTTGATGAGCAGTTCTTC. The V gene is TRBV3-1, the J gene TRBJ2-1; 16 nucleotides align to TRBD2. The CDR3 length is 19 residues. J was trimmed by 8 bases and V by 4 bases; bases with no gene match: 14. Germline V gene sequence: CDR1 LGHDT, CDR2 YNNKEL (reference sequence).